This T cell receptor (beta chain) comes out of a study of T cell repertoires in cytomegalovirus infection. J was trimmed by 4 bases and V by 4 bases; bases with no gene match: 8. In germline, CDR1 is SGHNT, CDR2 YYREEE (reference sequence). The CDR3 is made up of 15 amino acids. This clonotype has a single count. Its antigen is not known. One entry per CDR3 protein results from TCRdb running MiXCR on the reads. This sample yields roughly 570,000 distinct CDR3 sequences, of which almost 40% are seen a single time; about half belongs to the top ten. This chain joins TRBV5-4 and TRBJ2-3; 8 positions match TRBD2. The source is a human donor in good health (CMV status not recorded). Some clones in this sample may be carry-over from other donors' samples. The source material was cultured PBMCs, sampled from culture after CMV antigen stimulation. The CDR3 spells CASSPGSGEADTQYF. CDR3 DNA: TGTGCCAGCAGCCCCGGTAGCGGGGAGGCAGATACGCAGTATTTT.